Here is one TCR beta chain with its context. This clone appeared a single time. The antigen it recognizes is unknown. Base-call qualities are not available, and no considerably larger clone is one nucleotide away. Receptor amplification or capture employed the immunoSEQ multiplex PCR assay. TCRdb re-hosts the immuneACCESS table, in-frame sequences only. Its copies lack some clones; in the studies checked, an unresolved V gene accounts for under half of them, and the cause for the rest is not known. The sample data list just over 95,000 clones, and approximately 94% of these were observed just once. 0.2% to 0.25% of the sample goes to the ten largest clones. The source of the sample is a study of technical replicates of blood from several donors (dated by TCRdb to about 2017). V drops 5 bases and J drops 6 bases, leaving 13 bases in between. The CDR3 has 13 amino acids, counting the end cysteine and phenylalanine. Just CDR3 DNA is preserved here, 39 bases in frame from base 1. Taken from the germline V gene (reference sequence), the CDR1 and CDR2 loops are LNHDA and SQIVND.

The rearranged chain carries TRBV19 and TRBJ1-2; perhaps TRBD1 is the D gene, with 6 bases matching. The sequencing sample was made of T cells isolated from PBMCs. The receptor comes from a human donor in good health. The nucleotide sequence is TGTGCCAGTAGTCCACCGGGACACAATGGCTACACCTTC. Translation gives CASSPPGHNGYTF.